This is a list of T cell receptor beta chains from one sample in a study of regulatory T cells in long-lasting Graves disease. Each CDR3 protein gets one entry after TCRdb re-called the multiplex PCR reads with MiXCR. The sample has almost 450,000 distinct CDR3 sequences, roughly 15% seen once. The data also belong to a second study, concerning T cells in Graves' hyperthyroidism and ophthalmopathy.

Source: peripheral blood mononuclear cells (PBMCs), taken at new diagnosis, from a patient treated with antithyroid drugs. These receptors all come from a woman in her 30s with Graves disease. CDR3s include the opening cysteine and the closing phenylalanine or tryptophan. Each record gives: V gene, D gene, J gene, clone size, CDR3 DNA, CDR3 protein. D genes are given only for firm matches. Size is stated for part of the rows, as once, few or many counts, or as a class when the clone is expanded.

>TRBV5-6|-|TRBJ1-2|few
TGTGCCAGCGGCGGTACGGGTAGTTATGGCTACACCTTC
CASGGTGSYGYTF
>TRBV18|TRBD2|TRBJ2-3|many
TGTGCCAGCTCACCTCCTAGCGGGAAAGATACGCAGTATTTT
CASSPPSGKDTQYF
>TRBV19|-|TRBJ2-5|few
TGTGCCAGTAGGGACAACCACGAGACCCAGTACTTC
CASRDNHETQYF
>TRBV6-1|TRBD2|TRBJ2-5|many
TGTGCCAGCACCAATAGCGGGGGCGACCAAGAGACCCAGTACTTC
CASTNSGGDQETQYF
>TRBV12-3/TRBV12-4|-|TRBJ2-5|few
TGTGCCAGCAGTACGCGCAGGGGAAGTATAGAGACCCAGTACTTC
CASSTRRGSIETQYF
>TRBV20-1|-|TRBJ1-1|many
TGCAGTGCTAGATGGGGACGGAGTGCTTGGGAAGCTTTCTTT
CSARWGRSAWEAFF
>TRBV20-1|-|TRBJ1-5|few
TGCAGTGCAAAGGGGATTCTCCGCAATCAGCCCCAGCATTTT
CSAKGILRNQPQHF
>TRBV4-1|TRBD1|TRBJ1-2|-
TGCGCCAGCAGCCAGCCCAGACAGGGACCTAACTATGGCTACACCTTC
CASSQPRQGPNYGYTF
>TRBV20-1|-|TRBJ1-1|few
TGCAGTGCTAGAGATGGGACGGCTTGGGGGGTGAACACTGAAGCTTTCTTT
CSARDGTAWGVNTEAFF
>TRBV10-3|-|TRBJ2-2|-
TGTGCCATCAGGAAGGGGACGGTGAACACCGGGGAGCTGTTTTTT
CAIRKGTVNTGELFF
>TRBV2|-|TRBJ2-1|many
TGTGCCAGCAGATTTGGAGGCCCCTCCTACAATGAGCAGTTCTTC
CASRFGGPSYNEQFF
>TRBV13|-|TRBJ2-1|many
TGTGCCAGCAGCTTAGGCTCCTGGGAGCAGTTCTTC
CASSLGSWEQFF
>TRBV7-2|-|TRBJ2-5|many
TGTGCCAGCAGCTTCGGAGTCCAAGAGACCCAGTACTTC
CASSFGVQETQYF
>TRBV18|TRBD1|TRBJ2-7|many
TGTGCCAGCTCACCAACGGCGACAGGGGGGATTTACGAGCAGTACTTC
CASSPTATGGIYEQYF
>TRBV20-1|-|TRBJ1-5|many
TGCAGTGCTAAGGGGACGCTCAATCAGCCCCAGCATTTT
CSAKGTLNQPQHF
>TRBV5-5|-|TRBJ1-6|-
TGTGCCAGCAGCCTGGAGGTAGTGCGGGGCTCACCCCTCCACTTT
CASSLEVVRGSPLHF
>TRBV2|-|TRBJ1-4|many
TGTGCCAGCAGTGAAGATCCGGTTGCAACTAATGAAAAACTGTTTTTT
CASSEDPVATNEKLFF
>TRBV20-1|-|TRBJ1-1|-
TGCAGTGCTATAGGGGCAGGGCGGTACACTGAAGCTTTCTTT
CSAIGAGRYTEAFF
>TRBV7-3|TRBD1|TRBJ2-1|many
TGTGCCAGCAGCTTCGGGACAGATTACAATGAGCAGTTCTTC
CASSFGTDYNEQFF
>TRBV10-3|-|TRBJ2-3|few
TGTGCCATCAGTGCGCAGGGTCCAGATACGCAGTATTTT
CAISAQGPDTQYF
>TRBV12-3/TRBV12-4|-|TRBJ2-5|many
TGTGCCAGCAGTTTACTACTGGAGACCCAGTACTTC
CASSLLLETQYF
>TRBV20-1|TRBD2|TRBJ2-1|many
TGCAGTGCTAGCTGGGCTAGCGGGAGCCCGGGCAATGAGCAGTTCTTC
CSASWASGSPGNEQFF
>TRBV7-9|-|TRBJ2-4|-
TGTGCCAGCAGCTTAGGAACCCCAGCAGGGAAATATATAAACATTCAGTACTTC
CASSLGTPAGKYINIQYF
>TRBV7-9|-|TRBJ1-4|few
TGTGCCAGCAGCCTCCGGACCGAAAATGAAAAACTGTTTTTT
CASSLRTENEKLFF
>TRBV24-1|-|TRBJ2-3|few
TGTGCCACCAGTAGATTAGACCGAACCGGGCCTCCTCCAGATACGCAGTATTTT
CATSRLDRTGPPPDTQYF
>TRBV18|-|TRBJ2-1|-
TGTGCCAGCTCACCACCGGAGCGGAACTCCTACAATGAGCAGTTCTTC
CASSPPERNSYNEQFF
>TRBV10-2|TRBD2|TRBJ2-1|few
TGCGCCAGCAGGCACACTAGCGGGAGGGGTGGACAGTTCTTC
CASRHTSGRGGQFF
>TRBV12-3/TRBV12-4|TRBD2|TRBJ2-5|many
TGTGCCAGCAGTTTGTTAGCGGGAGAAGAGACCCAGTACTTC
CASSLLAGEETQYF
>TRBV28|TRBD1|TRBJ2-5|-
TGTGCCAGCAGTTCCCCGGACAGGGGGCAGCGGGAGACCCAGTACTTC
CASSSPDRGQRETQYF
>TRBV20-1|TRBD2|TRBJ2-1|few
TGCAGTGCTACGGAACTAGCGGGATTCAACAATGAGCAGTTCTTC
CSATELAGFNNEQFF
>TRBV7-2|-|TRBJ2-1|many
TGTGCCAGCAGCTTTACCGACAATGAGCAGTTCTTC
CASSFTDNEQFF
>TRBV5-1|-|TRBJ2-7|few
TGCGCCAGCAGCGGCGGGTGGGGGAGCTCCTACGAGCAGTACTTC
CASSGGWGSSYEQYF
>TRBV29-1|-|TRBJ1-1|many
TGCAGCGTTGAACAGCGTCCCACTGAAGCTTTCTTT
CSVEQRPTEAFF
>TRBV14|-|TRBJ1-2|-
TGTGCCAGCAGCCAAGGTGGCACCTATGGCTACACCTTC
CASSQGGTYGYTF
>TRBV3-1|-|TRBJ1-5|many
TGTGCCAGCAGCCAACGAGTGGGGCAGCCCCAGCATTTT
CASSQRVGQPQHF
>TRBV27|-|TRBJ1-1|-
TGTGCCAGCAGTTTAGGTGGGCCTGGAAACACTGAAGCTTTCTTT
CASSLGGPGNTEAFF
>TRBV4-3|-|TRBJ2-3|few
TGCGCCAGCAGCCAAGACGTCACGGGAGTGACGGCAGATACGCAGTATTTT
CASSQDVTGVTADTQYF
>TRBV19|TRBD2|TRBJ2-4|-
TGTGCCAGTAGTACCGAGGACGGGACTAGCGGGAGTCCAAACATTCAGTACTTC
CASSTEDGTSGSPNIQYF
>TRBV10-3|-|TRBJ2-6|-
TGTGCCATCAGTGAAATGGACAGAGGTATGACTTTC
CAISEMDRGMTF
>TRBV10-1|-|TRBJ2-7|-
TGCGCCAGCAGGATACCCTACAGACAAACCAACTACGAGCAGTACTTC
CASRIPYRQTNYEQYF
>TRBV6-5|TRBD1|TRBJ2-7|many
TGTGCCAGCAGTTACCCAGGGGGCTACGAGCAGTACTTC
CASSYPGGYEQYF
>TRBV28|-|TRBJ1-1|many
TGTGCCATAGGGCTAGACACTGAAGCTTTCTTT
CAIGLDTEAFF
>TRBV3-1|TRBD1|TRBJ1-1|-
TGTGCCAGCAGCCGAAGGGGACAGGGGATGACTGAAGCTTTCTTT
CASSRRGQGMTEAFF
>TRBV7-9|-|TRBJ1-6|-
TGTGCCAGCAGCTTCGAACAGGGAATTGATAATTCACCCCTCCACTTT
CASSFEQGIDNSPLHF
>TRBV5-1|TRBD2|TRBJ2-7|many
TGCGCCAGCAGCTTGGGACTAACTAGCGGGAGTCTCACCTACGAGCAGTACTTC
CASSLGLTSGSLTYEQYF
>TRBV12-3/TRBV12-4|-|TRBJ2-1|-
TGTGCCAGCAGCCGAGACAGTCGGGCCTACAATGAGCAGTTCTTC
CASSRDSRAYNEQFF
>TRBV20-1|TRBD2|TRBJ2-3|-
TGCAGTGCTAGGACTAGCGGGAGGAGTAGCACAGATACGCAGTATTTT
CSARTSGRSSTDTQYF
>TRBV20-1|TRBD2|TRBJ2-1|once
TGCAGTGCCGAACTAGCGGGAGGGGAAAGCTCCTACAATGAGCAGTTCTTC
CSAELAGGESSYNEQFF
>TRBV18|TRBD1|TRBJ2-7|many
TGTGCCAGCCCCCGGGACAGGGCCTACGAGCAGTACTTC
CASPRDRAYEQYF
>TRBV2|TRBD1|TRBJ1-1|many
TGTGCCAGCAGCTCCACCCGGGACAGGGTCTTCTTT
CASSSTRDRVFF
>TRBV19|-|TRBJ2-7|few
TGTGCCAGTAGTATCTCCTATGGGAACTACGAGCAGTACTTC
CASSISYGNYEQYF
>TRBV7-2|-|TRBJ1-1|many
TGTGCCAGCAGCTTAGTGGCTACTGGGGGCGGAACTGAAGCTTTCTTT
CASSLVATGGGTEAFF
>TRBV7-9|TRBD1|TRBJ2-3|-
TGTGCCAGCAGTCGGACAGGGAGGTTGGATACGCAGTATTTT
CASSRTGRLDTQYF
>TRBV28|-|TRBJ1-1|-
TGTGCCAGCAGTCGGACAAGTGAAGCTTTCTTT
CASSRTSEAFF
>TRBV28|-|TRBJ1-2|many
TGTGCCAGCAGTGTCGGACAGATCGGCTACACCTTC
CASSVGQIGYTF
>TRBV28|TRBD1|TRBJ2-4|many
TGTGCCAGCAGTTTATACAGGGGAGATTTAGCCAAAAACATTCAGTACTTC
CASSLYRGDLAKNIQYF
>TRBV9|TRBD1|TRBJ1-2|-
TGTGCCAGCAGCCCACGAGGGGGCGGGACAGGGAGGAATTTTGACTATGGCTACACCTTC
CASSPRGGGTGRNFDYGYTF
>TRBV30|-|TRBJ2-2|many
TGTGCCTGGACGCCAAACACCGGGGAGCTGTTTTTT
CAWTPNTGELFF
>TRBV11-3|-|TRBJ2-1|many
TGTGCCAGCAGCTCTACAGGGCCATCCTACAATGAGCAGTTCTTC
CASSSTGPSYNEQFF